These 15 T cell receptor beta chains share one sample of origin, sequenced in a study of low-dose radiotherapy and immunotherapy resistance in tumors. TRAV- and TRBV-specific primers were used for first-strand cDNA, which covered alpha and beta chains. Over approximately 20 PCR cycles, TCRs were amplified from a constant-region primer and V-primer adapter. TCRdb reprocessed the reads via MiXCR and lists one record per CDR3 protein. The table shows about 58,000 distinct CDR3 sequences, with 20% to 25% occurring only once. Time point reported: after trial treatment. Described treatment: LDRT plus nivolumab, ipilimumab, low-dose cyclophosphamide and aspirin (RACIN trial). Source: PBMCs, taken after low-dose radiotherapy plus immunotherapy. Receptor source: a male donor with prostate cancer.

This clonotype was counted ten times or more. V and J are TRBV12-3 or TRBV12-4 and TRBJ2-4; the match to TRBD1 covers 9 bases. The CDR3 spans 16 residues. With 6 bases clipped from V and 1 base from J, the junction kept 7 bases outside the gene matches. CDR3 in DNA: TGTGCCAGCAGCCCGACAGGGGGTATGGCCAAAAACATTCAGTACTTC. Protein: CASSPTGGMAKNIQYF.

In this sample, this clonotype turned up many times. V and J are TRBV6-1 and TRBJ2-1; the match to TRBD1 covers 7 bases. J was trimmed by 2 bases and V by 2 bases; bases with no gene match: 3. Germline lookup yields CDR1 MNHNS and CDR2 SASEGT. There are 15 residues in the CDR3. This chain's CDR3 is CASSEQGTAYNEQFF. The CDR3 nucleotides read TGTGCCAGCAGTGAACAGGGGACAGCCTACAATGAGCAGTTCTTC.

Ten or more counts support this clonotype. The chain combines TRBV7-9 with TRBJ2-7, with D possibly TRBD1 on 6 matching bases. CDR3 length equals 13 residues. Trimming stripped 8 bases from V and 0 bases from J, with 11 bases between. The V gene's germline CDR1 is SEHNR and CDR2 FQNEAQ (reference sequence). In nucleotides, the CDR3 is TGTGCCAGCCACGTAGGGGGCTCCTACGAGCAGTACTTC. Protein: CASHVGGSYEQYF.

This clonotype appeared many times. This sequence joins TRBV7-9 and TRBJ2-1; 9 bases are shared with TRBD2. V lost 2 bases, J lost 5 bases, and 1 base stayed unmatched. The CDR3 is 14 residues long. Per the germline V gene, CDR1 is SEHNR and CDR2 is FQNEAQ (reference sequence). The CDR3 reads CASSLRGRDNEQFF. The CDR3 nucleotides read TGTGCCAGCAGCTTACGCGGGAGGGACAATGAGCAGTTCTTC. Combining the CDR3 with reference TRBV7-9 and TRBJ2-1 gives the whole variable domain DTGVSQNPRHKITKRGQNVTFRCDPISEHNRLYWYRQTLGQGPEFLTYFQNEAQLEKSRLLSDRFSAERPKGSFSTLEIQRTEQGDSAMYLCASSLRGRDNEQFFGPGTRLTVL.

The sample holds many counts of this clonotype. This rearrangement joins TRBV29-1 to TRBJ2-1; 11 bases fit TRBD2. Unmatched junction bases numbered 10, after V lost 6 bases and J lost 3 bases. The CDR3 consists of 16 residues. Germline V gene data show CDR1 as SQVTM and CDR2 as ANQGSEA. The CDR3 sequence is CSVEPGLAEFYNEQFF. The DNA of the CDR3 is TGCAGCGTGGAACCGGGACTAGCGGAATTCTACAATGAGCAGTTCTTC.

About this clonotype: A far larger clone is off by one base, so a read error is likely. This chain connects TRBV14 to TRBJ2-7, with D unresolved. The CDR3 extends over 13 amino acids. Germline V gene data show CDR1 as SGHDN and CDR2 as FVKESK. V lost 4 bases and J lost 7, with 14 bases in between. This CDR3 reads CASSLVGYNEQYF. Written as DNA, the CDR3 is TGTGCCAGCAGCCTGGTCGGGTACAATGAGCAGTACTTC.

This clonotype was seen only a few times. Just one base apart from a much larger clone, this may be a read error. This sequence joins TRBV4-1 and TRBJ2-5; D ambiguous. From germline, CDR1 is MGHRA and CDR2 YSYEKL. The CDR3 totals 13 residues. Trimming took 0 bases from V and 11 from J, leaving 13 bases between them. CDR3 sequence (DNA): TGCGCCAGCAGCCAAGATCAGGCTCGTGAGCAGTACTTC. Its protein product is CASSQDQAREQYF.

This clonotype appeared many times. CDR3 nucleotide sequence: TGTGCCAGCAGTTTCGCCCGGACAGGGAACACTGAAGCTTTCTTT. It yields the protein CASSFARTGNTEAFF. J is TRBJ1-1 and V is TRBV6-5; 7 positions agree with TRBD1. The CDR3 contains 15 residues. The junction had 6 bases not matched to a gene; V was cut back by 4 bases and J by 1 base. CDR1 and CDR2 from the germline V gene are MNHEY and SVGAGI.

The chain uses TRBV7-6 and TRBJ2-5, with a tentative D call TRBD2 (7 bases). The tail of the sequence fits TRBJ2-7 better, so the J call may be wrong. The CDR3 runs 15 residues. Germline CDR1 reads SGHVS; CDR2 reads FNYEAQ. CDR3 sequence (DNA): TGTGCCAGCAGCTTAGGGGGGGGCCCGACCTACGAGCAGTACTTC. Translated, it gives CASSLGGGPTYEQYF.

This clonotype came up once. The rearrangement links TRBV7-9 to TRBJ1-1, with D unresolved. CDR3 length: 13 residues. CDR1 is SEHNR, CDR2 FQNEAQ, per germline (reference sequence). V was pared by 4 bases and J by 4 bases, with 10 bases between. The CDR3 loop reads CASSSREATEAFF. The CDR3 coding sequence is TGTGCCAGCAGCTCCCGAGAGGCCACTGAAGCTTTCTTT.

This clonotype was counted ten times or more. The genes are TRBV6-2 or TRBV6-3 and TRBJ2-5; 13 bases are a match to TRBD2. This CDR3 is built from 15 residues. Germline loops: CDR1 MNHEY, CDR2 SVGEGT. V was pared by 6 bases and J by 5 bases, with 6 bases of the junction left unmatched. Here the CDR3 DNA reads TGTGCCAGCAGGACTGGGACTAGCGGGAAGGAGACCCAGTACTTC. This translates into CASRTGTSGKETQYF.

This clonotype was recorded many times. The rearrangement uses TRBV12-3 or TRBV12-4 and TRBJ2-1; 8 nucleotides match TRBD1. V shed 0 bases, J shed 8 bases, and the junction held 6 bases outside the gene matches. This CDR3 comprises 15 residues. In DNA, the CDR3 is TGTGCCAGCAGTTTAGCGGGACAGGTAGGATATGAGCAGTTCTTC. This sequence encodes CASSLAGQVGYEQFF.

This clonotype has a count of ten or more. The CDR3 DNA reads as TGTGCCAGCTCACCTCGGACAGGGAGGGACGAGCAGTACTTC. It encodes CASSPRTGRDEQYF. The chain has TRBV18 and TRBJ2-7, with a tentative D call TRBD1 (8 bases). V was shortened by 3 bases and J by 5 bases, with 14 bases between the two germline ends. The CDR3 has 14 amino acids. Germline CDR1 reads KGHSH; CDR2 reads LQKENI. The whole variable domain, remainder taken from reference TRBV18 and TRBJ2-7, is NAGVMQNPRHLVRRRGQEARLRCSPMKGHSHVYWYRQLPEEGLKFMVYLQKENIIDESGMPKERFSAEFPKEGPSILRIQQVVRGDSAAYFCASSPRTGRDEQYFGPGTRLTVT.

The rearrangement links TRBV24-1 to TRBJ2-3, with D possibly being TRBD2 (5 bases). The V end was cut by 3 bases, the J end by 4 bases, with 13 bases between. This CDR3 spans 15 amino acids. Germline CDR1 reads KGHDR; CDR2 reads SFDVKD. The CDR3 nucleotides read TGTGCCACCAGTGATCCCGGAGGCCTTCCAGATACGCAGTATTTT. Its translation is CATSDPGGLPDTQYF.

About this clonotype itself: A read error is the likely source, as a far larger clone sits one nucleotide away. The chain is built from TRBV12-3 or TRBV12-4 and TRBJ2-3; D remains unclear. The J call may be mistaken, given a closer DNA end match to TRBJ1-5. CDR3 length: 16 residues. CDR3 bases: TGTGCCAGCAGCTTTAGTCCAGGTACAAGCACAGATACGCAGCATTTT. Its translation: CASSFSPGTSTDTQHF.